This T cell receptor (beta chain) was profiled in a study of blood T cells in healthy people across ages. Using a J-beta primer mix together with a sample-barcoded 5' primer, a second PCR was run for roughly 7 to 11 cycles. A template-switch adaptor containing 12 random nucleotides labeled each cDNA molecule. TCRdb reprocessed the 5' RACE reads with MiXCR, giving one entry per CDR3 protein. The sample contains more than 650,000 distinct CDR3 sequences, around half of which appear only once. Comments on this clonotype: Its antigen is unidentified.

They isolated at least 7 million PBMCs from each sample. This CDR3 spans 15 amino acids. CDR1 is SGHTA and CDR2 is FQGTGA in the germline V gene. Study-wide results and limits: Calculation of diversity from one million T cells yielded estimates considered to be underestimates.

Input material: blood. The TCR was taken from a man aged 80 or over in good health. The V call is TRBV7-3, the J call TRBJ2-4, with TRBD1 matching 12 bases. Gene TRBJ2-7 matches the end of the DNA better, so the J call may be wrong. The CDR3 spells CASSAGTGGGYEQYF. CDR3 in DNA: TGTGCCAGCAGCGCGGGGACAGGGGGCGGGTACGAGCAGTACTTC.